The 10 T cell receptor beta chains below come from one sample, sequenced in a study of blood T cell repertoires in COVID-19. TCRdb's copy holds only in-frame clones and misses some; the assay was immunoSEQ multiplex PCR. The table includes about 350,000 clones, approximately 84% detected once. Sequenced input: PBMCs or T cells enriched from blood (not recorded which). These TCRs come from a woman in her twenties or thirties who had recovered from COVID-19.

The genes are TRBV7-6 and TRBJ2-1, with a possible D match to TRBD1 (6 bases). CDR3 size: 15 residues. Trimming removed 8 bases at V and 3 bases at J, with 17 bases between. CDR1 is SGHVS and CDR2 is FNYEAQ in the germline V gene. For the CDR3, the DNA is TGTGCCAGCTCCGAAGGGGGTAGGTTCTACAATGAGCAGTTCTTC. Residues: CASSEGGRFYNEQFF.

This clone appeared once. The chain combines TRBV28 with TRBJ1-1, with D tentatively TRBD1 (6 bases). With 5 bases removed from V and 5 bases from J, the gap between germline ends came to 15 bases. Germline CDR1 MDHEN, CDR2 SYDVKM. CDR3 length: 14 amino acids. CDR3 coding DNA: TGTGCCAGCAGTCTGCTACAGGGTAGGACTGAAGCTTTCTTT. Translating it yields CASSLLQGRTEAFF.

This clone was observed a few times. CDR3 in amino acids: CASSPNWDRGLGNQPQHF. The CDR3 region has the DNA TGTGCCAGCAGTCCCAACTGGGACAGGGGGCTTGGCAATCAGCCCCAGCATTTT. The rearrangement links TRBV28 to TRBJ1-5, with 12 bases matching TRBD1. The CDR3 consists of 18 residues. Trimming at V came to 5 bases and at J to 2 bases, leaving 10 bases not matched to a gene. Germline values: CDR1 MDHEN, CDR2 SYDVKM.

The chain carries TRBV5-5 and TRBJ1-2; D is perhaps TRBD1 (5 bases). The ends were cut back, 0 bases at V and 3 bases at J, with 9 bases in the middle. Germline loops: CDR1 SGHKS, CDR2 YYEKEE (reference sequence). The CDR3 loop spans 14 amino acids. Here the CDR3 DNA reads TGTGCCAGCAGCTTGGTCGGGGGGGACTATGGCTACACCTTC. Translated: CASSLVGGDYGYTF. The full variable domain, its missing parts supplied by reference TRBV5-5 and TRBJ1-2, is DAGVTQSPTHLIKTRGQQVTLRCSPISGHKSVSWYQQVLGQGPQFIFQYYEKEERGRGNFPDRFSARQFPNYSSELNVNALLLGDSALYLCASSLVGGDYGYTFGSGTRLTVV.

J is TRBJ2-3 and V is TRBV7-6, with D unresolved. V was trimmed by 5 bases and J by 5 bases, leaving 11 bases between them. CDR1 and CDR2 (germline): SGHVS, FNYEAQ. The CDR3 consists of 13 residues. The DNA for the CDR3 is TGTGCCAGCAGCCTCAACCCCAGAGATACGCAGTATTTT. The encoded protein is CASSLNPRDTQYF.

The chain uses TRBV5-1 and TRBJ2-5; D perhaps matches TRBD1 (6 bases). Per germline, CDR1 SGHRS and CDR2 YFSETQ. CDR3 length: 15 residues. V gave up 4 bases and J gave up 2 bases, with 15 bases separating them. The CDR3 DNA is TGCGCCAGCAGCCCGGCCGGGACACAGCAAGAGACCCAGTACTTC. Its protein product is CASSPAGTQQETQYF.

V and J are TRBV7-9 and TRBJ1-2, with a weak D call TRBD1 (5 bases). The germline V gene has CDR1 SEHNR and CDR2 FQNEAQ (reference sequence). Trimming shortened V by 5 bases and J by 8 bases, and 15 bases separated the two germline ends. CDR3 length equals 13 residues. The CDR3 sequence: CASSPPGPVGYTF. In DNA form, the CDR3 reads TGTGCCAGCAGCCCCCCAGGGCCGGTCGGCTACACCTTC.

The chain combines TRBV5-6 with TRBJ1-2; D is possibly TRBD1 (6 bases). The V end lost 4 bases, the J end lost 7 bases, and 23 bases lay between the germline ends. CDR3 length: 16 residues. Germline CDR1 reads SGHDT; CDR2 reads YYEEEE. The CDR3 DNA follows: TGTGCCAGCAGCCTACCCCGGGACACGTTTTTCAGTGGCTACACCTTC. Protein product: CASSLPRDTFFSGYTF.

The genes are TRBV2 and TRBJ2-7, with TRBD2 as a possible D gene (6 bases). The CDR3 has 16 residues. Trimming stripped 6 bases from V and 5 bases from J, with 23 bases between. Germline assignment: CDR1 SNHLY and CDR2 FYNNEI. The CDR3 reads CASRMGGWGLNDEQYF. The CDR3 nucleotides read TGTGCCAGCAGAATGGGTGGGTGGGGACTGAACGACGAGCAGTACTTC. Drawing the rest from reference TRBV2 and TRBJ2-7, the complete variable domain is EPEVTQTPSHQVTQMGQEVILRCVPISNHLYFYWYRQILGQKVEFLVSFYNNEISEKSEIFDDQFSVERPDGSNFTLKIRSTKLEDSAMYFCASRMGGWGLNDEQYFGPGTRLTVT.

This clone was detected only a few times. The rearrangement links TRBV5-1 to TRBJ1-2; possibly TRBD1 for D (6 bases). This CDR3 is 15 amino acids long. Germline CDR1 and CDR2: SGHRS and YFSETQ. Trimming stripped 4 bases from V and 2 bases from J, with 15 bases between. This CDR3 reads CASSPDGQPNYGYTF. Here the CDR3 DNA reads TGCGCCAGCAGCCCAGACGGACAGCCCAACTATGGCTACACCTTC.